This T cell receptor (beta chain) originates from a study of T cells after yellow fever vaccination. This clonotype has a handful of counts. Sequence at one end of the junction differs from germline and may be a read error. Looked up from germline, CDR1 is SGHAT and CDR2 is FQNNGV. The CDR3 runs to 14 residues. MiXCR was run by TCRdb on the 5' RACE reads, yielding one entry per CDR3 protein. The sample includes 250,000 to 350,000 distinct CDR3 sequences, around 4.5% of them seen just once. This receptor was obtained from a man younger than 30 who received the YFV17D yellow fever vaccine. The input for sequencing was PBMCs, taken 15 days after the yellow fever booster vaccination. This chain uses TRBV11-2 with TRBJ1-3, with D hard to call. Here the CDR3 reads CASTLSRTGNTIYF. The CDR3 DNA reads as TGTGCCAGCACCTTAAGCCGAACTGGAAACACCATATATTTT.